The 20 T cell receptor beta chains in this list originate from one sample, sequenced in a study of blood T cell repertoires in COVID-19. TCRdb keeps only in-frame clones here, not all; method: immunoSEQ multiplex PCR. The sample lists approximately 70,000 clones; 76% were seen once. The sequenced sample consisted of peripheral blood. The receptor source for this set is a man aged 55 to 69 with COVID-19, enrolled during active disease.

The V and J genes are TRBV19 and TRBJ2-5, with D possibly TRBD1 on 6 matching bases. CDR1 and CDR2 (germline): LNHDA, SQIVND (reference sequence). The CDR3 is 11 residues long. Deletions cut 6 bases from V and 4 bases from J, with 6 bases between. The CDR3: CASRTGETQYF. The DNA for the CDR3 is TGTGCCAGTAGGACAGGAGAGACCCAGTACTTC.

The J gene is TRBJ2-1, the V gene TRBV5-1, with 7 bases matching TRBD1. Germline CDR1 is SGHRS and CDR2 is YFSETQ. Germline trimming cut 0 bases from V and 6 bases from J; bases unmatched to any gene: 6. The CDR3 spans 15 residues. CDR3 sequence: CASSLARGPTNEQFF. The CDR3 DNA is TGCGCCAGCAGCTTGGCGAGGGGGCCGACCAATGAGCAGTTCTTC. The variable domain in full, completed from reference TRBV5-1 and TRBJ2-1, reads KAGVTQTPRYLIKTRGQQVTLSCSPISGHRSVSWYQQTPGQGLQFLFEYFSETQRNKGNFPGRFSGRQFSNSRSEMNVSTLELGDSALYLCASSLARGPTNEQFFGPGTRLTVL.

The rearrangement links TRBV19 to TRBJ2-1; 10 nucleotides agree with TRBD2. The germline V gene has CDR1 LNHDA and CDR2 SQIVND (reference sequence). With 7 bases clipped from V and 4 bases from J, the junction kept 7 bases outside the gene matches. CDR3 size: 15 residues. The CDR3 nucleotides read TGTGCCAGTACCCACTCTAGCGGGAGATACAATGAGCAGTTCTTC. Its translation is CASTHSSGRYNEQFF.

Written as DNA, the CDR3 is TGTGCCAGCAGCATCACAGGGTTCCCAGATACGCAGTATTTT. As protein: CASSITGFPDTQYF. This chain joins TRBV7-3 and TRBJ2-3, with a weak D call TRBD1 (6 bases). Germline V gives CDR1 SGHTA, CDR2 FQGTGA. Trimming removed 5 bases at V and 4 bases at J, with 13 bases between. The CDR3 extends over 14 amino acids. Drawing the rest from reference TRBV7-3 and TRBJ2-3, the complete variable domain is GAGVSQTPSNKVTEKGKYVELRCDPISGHTALYWYRQSLGQGPEFLIYFQGTGAADDSGLPNDRFFAVRPEGSVSTLKIQRTERGDSAVYLCASSITGFPDTQYFGPGTRLTVL.

CDR3: CASSEGRTADSYEQYF. CDR3 sequence (DNA): TGTGCCAGCAGTGAAGGGAGGACGGCGGATTCCTACGAGCAGTACTTC. This chain links TRBV6-1 with TRBJ2-7; D perhaps matches TRBD2 (5 bases). Trimming pared 1 base from V and 1 base from J, leaving 14 bases between. The CDR3 spans 16 residues. Germline CDR1 is MNHNS and CDR2 is SASEGT.

This clone was observed once. V and J are TRBV5-6 and TRBJ2-5, with a possible D match to TRBD2 (5 bases). Trimming shortened V by 5 bases and J by 1 base, and 12 bases separated the two germline ends. The CDR3 sequence is 14 residues long. Germline V lookup: CDR1 SGHDT, CDR2 YYEEEE. The CDR3 sequence is CASSSRGLQETQYF. CDR3 DNA: TGTGCCAGCAGTTCGAGAGGACTCCAAGAGACCCAGTACTTC.

The chain carries TRBV5-1 and TRBJ1-6, with TRBD1 matching over 8 bases. This CDR3 is built from 15 residues. J was trimmed by 6 bases and V by 0 bases; bases with no gene match: 2. Germline V CDR1 and CDR2: SGHRS, YFSETQ. The CDR3, as DNA: TGCGCCAGCAGCTTGGAAACAGGGGGTAATTCACCCCTCCACTTT. The encoded protein is CASSLETGGNSPLHF. Together with reference TRBV5-1 and TRBJ1-6, the CDR3 gives the full variable domain: KAGVTQTPRYLIKTRGQQVTLSCSPISGHRSVSWYQQTPGQGLQFLFEYFSETQRNKGNFPGRFSGRQFSNSRSEMNVSTLELGDSALYLCASSLETGGNSPLHFGNGTRLTVT.

V gene TRBV19 combines with J gene TRBJ1-2, with TRBD1 as a possible D gene (5 bases). Germline CDR1 and CDR2: LNHDA and SQIVND (reference sequence). Trimming removed 3 bases from V and 4 bases from J, with 15 bases in between. This CDR3 has 15 amino acids. CDR3 protein: CASSMGGDGFYGYTF. CDR3 nucleotides: TGTGCCAGTAGTATGGGGGGGGACGGATTCTATGGCTACACCTTC. The whole variable domain, remainder taken from reference TRBV19 and TRBJ1-2, is DGGITQSPKYLFRKEGQNVTLSCEQNLNHDAMYWYRQDPGQGLRLIYYSQIVNDFQKGDIAEGYSVSREKKESFPLTVTSAQKNPTAFYLCASSMGGDGFYGYTFGSGTRLTVV.

The genes are TRBV4-1 and TRBJ2-2, with TRBD1 matching over 10 bases. The CDR3 extends over 20 amino acids. V lost 0 bases and J lost 4; bases outside the gene matches: 14. Germline loops: CDR1 MGHRA, CDR2 YSYEKL. CDR3 sequence: CASSQERFLPRTGGTGELFF. DNA for the CDR3: TGCGCCAGCAGCCAAGAACGCTTCCTCCCTCGGACAGGGGGCACCGGGGAGCTGTTTTTT.

This rearrangement joins TRBV5-1 to TRBJ2-3, with TRBD2 matching 11 bases. The CDR3 has 16 amino acids. Germline CDR1 reads SGHRS; CDR2 reads YFSETQ. Trimming cost V 2 bases and J 2 bases; bases outside gene matches: 4. The CDR3 DNA follows: TGCGCCAGCAGCTTCACTAGCGGGGGTTACACAGATACGCAGTATTTT. Protein product: CASSFTSGGYTDTQYF. Full variable domain (missing parts from reference TRBV5-1 and TRBJ2-3): KAGVTQTPRYLIKTRGQQVTLSCSPISGHRSVSWYQQTPGQGLQFLFEYFSETQRNKGNFPGRFSGRQFSNSRSEMNVSTLELGDSALYLCASSFTSGGYTDTQYFGPGTRLTVL.

On this clone itself: Other nucleotide sequences from this sample produce the same CDR3. The V call is TRBV5-1, the J call TRBJ2-3; 9 nucleotides line up with TRBD2. Per the germline V gene, CDR1 is SGHRS and CDR2 is YFSETQ. The V segment lost 2 bases and the J segment 4 bases; nucleotides outside the gene matches: 5. This CDR3 has 15 residues. CDR3 loop: CASSFRGGAADTQYF. DNA for the CDR3: TGCGCCAGCAGCTTCCGCGGGGGGGCCGCAGATACGCAGTATTTT.

This clone has a single count. This rearrangement joins TRBV7-2 to TRBJ1-4; D gene uncertain. Trimming took 1 base from V and 10 from J, leaving 7 bases between them. CDR3 size: 12 residues. CDR1 SGHTA and CDR2 FQGNSA come from the germline V gene. In nucleotides, the CDR3 is TGTGCCAGCAGCTTAGTATCGGGAAAACTGTTTTTT. This translates into CASSLVSGKLFF.

The chain joins TRBV29-1 to TRBJ2-5; D is possibly TRBD1 (5 bases). This CDR3 region has 14 residues. Trimming took off 1 base at V and 2 bases at J, with 11 bases between the two ends. Germline V gene data show CDR1 as SQVTM and CDR2 as ANQGSEA. The CDR3 loop reads CSVEGTPPQETQYF. The CDR3 nucleotides are TGCAGCGTTGAAGGGACACCGCCTCAAGAGACCCAGTACTTC.

V usage is TRBV6-1 and J usage is TRBJ2-7, with D perhaps TRBD1 (6 bases). V lost 4 bases to trimming and J lost 2 bases, with 18 bases between them. Per the germline V gene, CDR1 is MNHNS and CDR2 is SASEGT. This CDR3 is built from 16 residues. CDR3 nucleotides: TGTGCCAGCAGTGGCCAAGACAGGCCCTCACCCTACGAGCAGTACTTC. Translating it yields CASSGQDRPSPYEQYF.

The chain is built from TRBV6-5 and TRBJ2-4, with 9 bases identical to TRBD2. The CDR3 extends over 14 amino acids. Germline CDR1 is MNHEY and CDR2 is SVGAGI. V gave up 7 bases and J gave up 9 bases; unmatched junction bases: 10. The CDR3 nucleotides are TGTGCCAGCATCCGCGGGGGGGGGCAGGTCATTCAGTACTTC. This gives the protein CASIRGGGQVIQYF.

The chain couples TRBV27 to TRBJ2-1; D perhaps matches TRBD1 (6 bases). With 1 base removed from V and 1 base from J, the gap between germline ends came to 11 bases. The length of the CDR3 is 16 residues. CDR1 is MNHEY, CDR2 SMNVEV, per germline (reference sequence). CDR3 sequence (DNA): TGTGCCAGCAGTTTATTGCAGGGGATTTCCTACAATGAGCAGTTCTTC. It is translated as CASSLLQGISYNEQFF.

The J gene is TRBJ1-4, the V gene TRBV7-9; a weak D match, TRBD1 (6 bases). Germline assignment: CDR1 SEHNR and CDR2 FQNEAQ (reference sequence). This CDR3 contains 11 residues. V was trimmed by 5 bases and J by 9 bases, leaving 7 bases between them. Here the CDR3 DNA reads TGTGCCAGCAGCCAGGGGAAAAAACTGTTTTTT. It codes for CASSQGKKLFF.

J is TRBJ2-7 and V is TRBV7-3; D is uncertain. Trimming shortened V by 2 bases and J by 4 bases, and 3 bases separated the two germline ends. The CDR3 has 11 residues. The germline V gene encodes CDR1 SGHTA and CDR2 FQGTGA. The chain's CDR3 is CASSLYYEQYF. CDR3 coding DNA: TGTGCCAGCAGCTTATATTACGAGCAGTACTTC.

This clone was observed a few times. This chain connects TRBV15 to TRBJ1-1; no clear D. V was cut by 3 bases and J by 0 bases, with 5 bases left in between. CDR1 and CDR2 from the germline V gene are LNHNV and YYDKDF (reference sequence). CDR3 length: 13 amino acids. The CDR3 bases are TGTGCCACCAGCAGGGGCATGAACACTGAAGCTTTCTTT. It encodes CATSRGMNTEAFF.

The rearrangement links TRBV9 to TRBJ1-3; D uncertain. The CDR3 contains 16 residues. The V gene lost 2 bases and the J gene lost 1 base, with 13 bases spanning the gap. Germline V lookup: CDR1 SGDLS, CDR2 YYNGEE. CDR3 in amino acids: CASSVMHATSGNTIYF. CDR3 nucleotide sequence: TGTGCCAGCAGCGTTATGCACGCAACTTCTGGAAACACCATATATTTT.